These 23 T cell receptor beta chains came from one sample sequenced in a study of memory CD8 T cells in hepatitis C reinfection. Assay: immunoSEQ multiplex PCR; the TCRdb copy retains only in-frame clones and omits some. Of around 47,000 clones listed, 88% are singletons. Regarding time point: peak reinfection, 3 to 8 weeks after reinfection detection. TCR sequencing was done directly ex vivo on sorted cells, without expansion in vitro. The sequenced material came from naive CD8+ T cells sorted from blood. These receptor sequences come from a man aged 18 to 30 with hepatitis C virus infection.

CDR3 amino acids: CASSLTSGSYEQYF. CDR3 sequence (DNA): TGTGCCAGCAGCTTGACTAGCGGGAGTTACGAGCAGTACTTC. The chain links TRBV7-8 to TRBJ2-5, with TRBD2 identical over 12 bases. The J call may be mistaken, given a closer DNA end match to TRBJ2-7. The CDR3 extends over 14 amino acids. Germline CDR1 and CDR2: SGHVS and FQNEAQ.

Only one count was recorded for this clone. J is TRBJ1-2 and V is TRBV13; the match to TRBD1 covers 11 bases. The CDR3 has 13 amino acids. Trimming removed 6 bases from V and 7 bases from J; junction bases left unmatched: 4. Looked up from germline, CDR1 is PRHDT and CDR2 is FYEKMQ (reference sequence). CDR3: CASSPDRGPGYTF. The CDR3 DNA reads as TGTGCCAGCAGTCCGGACAGGGGGCCTGGCTACACCTTC.

This sequence joins TRBV7-8 and TRBJ2-7, with 7 positions matching TRBD2. CDR1 SGHVS and CDR2 FQNEAQ come from the germline V gene. CDR3 size: 16 residues. After removal of 5 bases from V and 2 bases from J, the junction contained 12 bases not matched to a gene. The CDR3 loop is CASSHDLGSGAYEQYF. CDR3 nucleotide sequence: TGTGCCAGCAGCCACGACTTGGGCAGCGGGGCCTACGAGCAGTACTTC.

This clone was recorded once. The chain recombines TRBV6-5 with TRBJ2-7; 11 nucleotides agree with TRBD1. CDR1 and CDR2 from the germline V gene are MNHEY and SVGAGI. The CDR3 totals 13 residues. V gave up 6 bases and J gave up 7 bases; unmatched junction bases: 5. CDR3: CASRGQGAGEQYF. The DNA of the CDR3 is TGTGCCAGCAGAGGACAGGGGGCGGGAGAGCAGTACTTC.

V and J are TRBV29-1 and TRBJ2-1, with 7 bases identical to TRBD2. The V segment lost 4 bases and the J segment 3 bases; nucleotides outside the gene matches: 15. CDR1 is SQVTM and CDR2 is ANQGSEA in the germline V gene. The CDR3 covers 17 residues. For the CDR3, the DNA is TGCAGCGTTGGTGGGGGGGGACCTACTAGCGTCTACAATGAGCAGTTCTTC. This codes for CSVGGGGPTSVYNEQFF.

The chain carries TRBV19 and TRBJ2-7; D perhaps matches TRBD2 (5 bases). The CDR3 runs 13 residues. The ends were cut back, 3 bases at V and 6 bases at J, with 12 bases in the middle. Germline values: CDR1 LNHDA, CDR2 SQIVND (reference sequence). DNA for the CDR3: TGTGCCAGTAGTATTTCTTTGCGGGTCGAGCAGTACTTC. Residues: CASSISLRVEQYF.

V and J are TRBV7-8 and TRBJ1-5, with 7 bases fitting TRBD1. CDR3 length: 16 amino acids. Germline CDR1 SGHVS, CDR2 FQNEAQ. V lost 3 bases to trimming and J lost 6 bases; unmatched junction nucleotides: 11. This chain's CDR3 is CASSLWGQGGVQPQHF. The DNA for the CDR3 is TGTGCCAGCAGCTTGTGGGGGCAGGGGGGCGTTCAGCCCCAGCATTTT.

The chain couples TRBV7-9 to TRBJ1-4; 7 nucleotides align to TRBD1. The CDR3 loop spans 17 amino acids. V dropped 4 bases and J dropped 3; count of bases not matched to a gene: 11. Germline lookup yields CDR1 SEHNR and CDR2 FQNEAQ (reference sequence). The CDR3 here is CASSSFYTGAANEKLFF. Written as DNA, the CDR3 is TGTGCCAGCAGCTCGTTCTACACAGGGGCGGCTAATGAAAAACTGTTTTTT.

The chain uses TRBV19 and TRBJ1-1, with 7 nucleotides matching TRBD1. Per germline, CDR1 LNHDA and CDR2 SQIVND (reference sequence). The length of the CDR3 is 11 residues. The CDR3, as DNA: TGTGTGACAGGGTGGAACACTGAAGCTTTCTTT. Encoded protein: CVTGWNTEAFF. Full variable domain (outside the CDR3, taken from reference TRBV19 and TRBJ1-1): DGGITQSPKYLFRKEGQNVTLSCEQNLNHDAMYWYRQDPGQGLRLIYYSQIVNDFQKGDIAEGYSVSREKKESFPLTVTSAQKNPTAFYLCVTGWNTEAFFGQGTRLTVV.

The rearrangement uses TRBV4-1 and TRBJ1-2; the D gene is possibly TRBD1 (5 bases). CDR1 and CDR2 (germline): MGHRA, YSYEKL. The CDR3 length is 15 residues. Trimming took 4 bases from V and 0 from J, leaving 12 bases between them. CDR3 loop: CASSLTGVPNYGYTF. DNA of the CDR3: TGCGCCAGCAGCCTAACGGGGGTCCCTAACTATGGCTACACCTTC.

This clone was recorded once. The chain carries TRBV7-9 and TRBJ2-1, with a possible D match to TRBD1 (5 bases). V shed 1 base and J shed 4 bases, with 17 bases lying between them. The germline V gene has CDR1 SEHNR and CDR2 FQNEAQ (reference sequence). The CDR3 totals 17 residues. The CDR3 nucleotides read TGTGCCAGCAGCTTAGGCGTCTGGCGCAGGGATTACAATGAGCAGTTCTTC. This encodes CASSLGVWRRDYNEQFF.

The chain couples TRBV30 to TRBJ1-2; TRBD1 agrees at 7 bases. CDR1 GTSNPN and CDR2 SVGIG come from the germline V gene (reference sequence). The V segment lost 1 base and the J segment 5 bases; nucleotides outside the gene matches: 1. The CDR3 sequence is 12 residues long. CDR3 protein: CAWSGQGYGYTF. The DNA of the CDR3 is TGTGCCTGGAGTGGACAGGGATATGGCTACACCTTC. Filled out from reference TRBV30 and TRBJ1-2, the complete variable domain reads SQTIHQWPATLVQPVGSPLSLECTVEGTSNPNLYWYRQAAGRGLQLLFYSVGIGQISSEVPQNLSASRPQDRQFILSSKKLLLSDSGFYLCAWSGQGYGYTFGSGTRLTVV.

Here the CDR3 DNA reads TGTGCCACAGCCCCGATCGAGGGACAGGGCCCTTGGGGGCAGTTCTTC. Translated, it gives CATAPIEGQGPWGQFF. The chain recombines TRBV27 with TRBJ2-1, with 9 bases that match TRBD1. The CDR3 runs to 16 residues. V trimming: 10 bases; J trimming: 12 bases; junction bases outside the gene matches: 22. The germline gives CDR1 MNHEY, CDR2 SMNVEV (reference sequence).

The J gene is TRBJ1-1, the V gene TRBV13; tentative D call: TRBD1 (5 bases). V lost 5 bases and J 1 base, leaving 14 bases between the germline ends. The CDR3 spans 15 residues. Germline loops: CDR1 PRHDT, CDR2 FYEKMQ (reference sequence). Written as DNA, the CDR3 is TGTGCCAGCAGCGCCCCAGGGTTCCCGAACACTGAAGCTTTCTTT. Residues: CASSAPGFPNTEAFF.

This clone was picked up one time. This chain's CDR3 is CASSSAGTGFDEQYF. The CDR3 DNA is TGTGCCAGCAGTTCCGCCGGGACAGGGTTCGACGAGCAGTACTTC. The V gene is TRBV28, the J gene TRBJ2-7, with 9 bases identical to TRBD1. V gave up 4 bases and J gave up 5 bases; unmatched junction bases: 9. Germline V gene lookup returns CDR1 MDHEN and CDR2 SYDVKM. The CDR3 has 15 amino acids.

The V call is TRBV28, the J call TRBJ1-1; D gene uncertain. The germline gives CDR1 MDHEN, CDR2 SYDVKM. The CDR3 has 16 amino acids. The ends were cut back, 3 bases at V and 2 bases at J, with 16 bases in the middle. The CDR3 DNA reads as TGTGCCAGCAGTTTCCTCCTCAGTGGAGGAAACACTGAAGCTTTCTTT. It is translated as CASSFLLSGGNTEAFF.

V usage is TRBV7-9 and J usage is TRBJ1-5, with no clear D. V was cut by 1 base and J by 7 bases, with 8 bases left in between. The CDR3 loop spans 13 amino acids. Germline V lookup: CDR1 SEHNR, CDR2 FQNEAQ (reference sequence). CDR3 DNA: TGTGCCAGCAGCTTAGAAGGAGGCCAGCCCCAGCATTTT. Protein sequence: CASSLEGGQPQHF.

J is TRBJ2-2 and V is TRBV4-3, with TRBD2 identical over 15 bases. The CDR3 covers 19 residues. Germline V CDR1 and CDR2: LGHNA, YSLEER. V lost 1 base, J lost 5 bases, and 8 bases stayed unmatched. The CDR3 protein is CASSQGGLAGGPGTGELFF. The CDR3 nucleotides read TGCGCCAGCAGCCAAGGTGGACTAGCGGGGGGGCCGGGGACCGGGGAGCTGTTTTTT.

The V and J genes are TRBV5-6 and TRBJ2-7, with 9 positions matching TRBD1. CDR3 length: 14 residues. Looked up from germline, CDR1 is SGHDT and CDR2 is YYEEEE. The V segment lost 0 bases and the J segment 5 bases; nucleotides outside the gene matches: 3. This CDR3 is CASSLGQGDDEQYF. CDR3 in DNA: TGTGCCAGCAGCTTGGGACAGGGGGACGACGAGCAGTACTTC.

In regard to this clone: Other nucleotide sequences from this sample produce the same CDR3. The chain is built from TRBV29-1 and TRBJ1-2, with TRBD1 matching over 10 bases. This CDR3 has 14 residues. With 6 bases clipped from V and 8 bases from J, the junction kept 12 bases outside the gene matches. CDR1 and CDR2 (germline): SQVTM, ANQGSEA. CDR3 sequence: CSVQEAGTGEGYTF. CDR3 DNA sequence: TGCAGCGTCCAAGAGGCCGGGACAGGGGAAGGCTACACCTTC.

CDR3 loop: CASKLTGGTDTQYF. The DNA for the CDR3 is TGTGCCAGCAAACTGACAGGGGGGACAGATACGCAGTATTTT. V is TRBV27 and J is TRBJ2-3, with TRBD1 matching 9 bases. The CDR3 has 14 residues. V shed 7 bases, J shed 3 bases, and the junction held 5 bases outside the gene matches. Germline loops: CDR1 MNHEY, CDR2 SMNVEV (reference sequence).

V usage is TRBV5-4 and J usage is TRBJ2-2; 7 bases align to TRBD1. V shed 4 bases and J 7 bases; nucleotides not matched to a gene: 10. The germline CDR1 and CDR2 sequences are SGHNT and YYREEE (reference sequence). The CDR3 totals 15 residues. CDR3 amino acids: CASSTATGWDGELFF. In nucleotides, the CDR3 is TGTGCCAGCAGCACAGCGACAGGGTGGGACGGGGAGCTGTTTTTT. The full variable domain, rest sourced from reference TRBV5-4 and TRBJ2-2, is ETGVTQSPTHLIKTRGQQVTLRCSSQSGHNTVSWYQQALGQGPQFIFQYYREEENGRGNFPPRFSGLQFPNYSSELNVNALELDDSALYLCASSTATGWDGELFFGEGSRLTVL.

The V gene is TRBV6-1, the J gene TRBJ2-2; D might be TRBD1 (6 bases). The ends were cut back, 2 bases at V and 2 bases at J, with 9 bases in the middle. Germline V CDR1 and CDR2: MNHNS, SASEGT. This CDR3 contains 15 residues. This CDR3 reads CASSEWDTNTGELFF. The CDR3 nucleotides read TGTGCCAGCAGTGAATGGGACACCAACACCGGGGAGCTGTTTTTT.